This T cell receptor beta chain was retrieved from a study of Ad26.COV2.S vaccination and SARS-CoV-2 variants. Overall study: Participants got Ad26.COV2.S intramuscularly, once or twice 56 days apart.

Germline V gene lookup returns CDR1 MNHEY and CDR2 SVGAGI. Trimming removed 4 bases from V and 5 bases from J, with 8 bases in between. There are 12 residues in the CDR3. Clones were sequenced by immunoSEQ multiplex PCR, and TCRdb holds only the in-frame ones, with some missing. This repertoire shows approximately 250,000 clones, approximately 88% found once; its top ten account for less than 3.5%. Treatment given: around 19 received Ad26.COV2.S at low or high dose, single or two shots; a few received placebo; per-sample allocation not given. Samples were taken on day 63 after the first vaccine or placebo injection.

This sample comprised peripheral blood, obtained in a trial of Ad26.COV2.S vaccine versus placebo. The chain couples TRBV6-5 to TRBJ1-1; D is unresolved. The sequence was obtained from a person between 18 and 60 years old who received the Ad26.COV2.S COVID-19 vaccine or a placebo. CDR3: CASSSGRTEAFF. CDR3 sequence (DNA): TGTGCCAGCAGTTCGGGTAGGACTGAAGCTTTCTTT.